This T cell receptor (beta chain) was identified in a study of blood T cell repertoires in COVID-19. The wider study: Samples of COVID-19 (acute and convalescent) were obtained from the United States, Italy and Spain. Sources were T cells, B-cell-depleted T cells, or PBMCs; the material itself was cDNA or gDNA.

Per the study methods: Researchers report that nucleated cell counts were estimated from reference gene primer amplification. The assay was immunoSEQ multiplex PCR, and TCRdb's table has in-frame clones only and misses some. V, J and clone size derive from that table, while D and trimming were established from the DNA sequence. Of about 170,000 clones in the sample, 82% were seen once. CDR1 and CDR2 from the germline V gene are SEHNR and FQNEAQ (reference sequence). This CDR3 is built from 15 residues. The V end was cut by 4 bases, the J end by 0 bases, with 9 bases between. Input material: peripheral blood. This TCR was sampled from a woman older than 75 with acute or convalescent COVID-19. The chain combines TRBV7-9 with TRBJ2-2, with D possibly being TRBD1 (6 bases). The CDR3 sequence is CASSSGTTNTGELFF. The CDR3 DNA reads TGTGCCAGCAGCTCCGGGACAACGAACACCGGGGAGCTGTTTTTT.